This T cell receptor (beta chain) comes out of a study of T cells expressing NK-cell markers. Study in general: In sorted CD3+CD56+NKG2C+, CD3+CD56+NKG2C- and CD3+CD56-NKG2C+ T cells, TCR beta repertoires were obtained.

The germline CDR1 and CDR2 sequences are DFQATT and SNEGSKA (reference sequence). The CDR3 length is 14 residues. The TCR beta cDNA came from 5'RACE template switching with UMIs. Each CDR3 protein gets one entry in TCRdb, which reprocessed the 5' RACE reads and gives no DNA. The listing records 500,000 to 700,000 distinct CDR3 sequences. Input material: blood T cells: a sorted CD56 or NKG2C T cell subset, CD4+ or CD8+ T cells, or bulk PBMC T cells (not recorded which). The J gene is TRBJ2-3, the V gene TRBV20-1; TCRdb indicates TRBD2, and absent DNA this call remains unverified. This TCR was sampled from a man aged 18 to 30 in good health. CDR3 residues: CSAGGGKVKDTQYF.